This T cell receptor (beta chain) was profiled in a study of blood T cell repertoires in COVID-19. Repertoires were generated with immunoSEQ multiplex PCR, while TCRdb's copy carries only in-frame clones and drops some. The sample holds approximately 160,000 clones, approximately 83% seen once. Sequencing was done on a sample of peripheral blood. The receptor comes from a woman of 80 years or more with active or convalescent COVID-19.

CDR3 protein: CATSRETTGGSYEQYF. In nucleotides, the CDR3 is TGTGCCACCAGCAGAGAGACCACAGGGGGCTCCTACGAGCAGTACTTC. This chain links TRBV15 with TRBJ2-7, with 8 bases lining up with TRBD1. V trimming: 0 bases; J trimming: 0 bases; junction bases outside the gene matches: 4. Germline V gene data show CDR1 as LNHNV and CDR2 as YYDKDF (reference sequence). The CDR3 has 16 residues.